One sample yielded the 30 T cell receptor beta chains listed below, sequenced in a study of radiotherapy plus CTLA-4 blockade in lung cancer. Assay: immunoSEQ multiplex PCR; the TCRdb copy retains only in-frame clones and omits some. Counted here are 43,000 or so clones, approximately 73% occurring once; the ten biggest clones make up 3% to 4%. This specimen consisted of peripheral blood, obtained from a patient treated with radiotherapy plus ipilimumab. All receptors derive from a human donor with non-small cell lung cancer who had a complete response to radiotherapy plus ipilimumab.

The V gene is TRBV19, the J gene TRBJ2-7; the match to TRBD1 covers 7 bases. V lost 3 bases, J lost 1 base, and 3 bases stayed unmatched. Germline V gives CDR1 LNHDA, CDR2 SQIVND (reference sequence). The CDR3 is 14 residues long. CDR3 sequence: CASSMGQRSYEQYF. For the CDR3, the DNA is TGTGCCAGTAGTATGGGACAGAGGTCCTACGAGCAGTACTTC.

This clone appeared a few times. The chain has TRBV7-9 and TRBJ1-5; no clear D gene. CDR3 size: 13 residues. Trimming took 3 bases from V and 5 from J, leaving 8 bases between them. The germline V gene has CDR1 SEHNR and CDR2 FQNEAQ (reference sequence). Here the CDR3 DNA reads TGTGCCAGCAGCTTGGGTGACTATCAGCCCCAGCATTTT. Protein: CASSLGDYQPQHF.

This chain links TRBV6-5 with TRBJ1-1; 8 positions match TRBD1. The CDR3 sequence is 14 residues long. Germline trimming cut 6 bases from V and 1 base from J; bases unmatched to any gene: 4. Germline assignment: CDR1 MNHEY and CDR2 SVGAGI. DNA for the CDR3: TGTGCCAGCAGATCCGGGACAGGGAACACTGAAGCTTTCTTT. Protein product: CASRSGTGNTEAFF.

This chain uses TRBV10-1 with TRBJ2-1, with D possibly being TRBD2 (6 bases). This CDR3 has 12 residues. In germline, CDR1 is WNHNN, CDR2 SYGVQD (reference sequence). V dropped 2 bases and J dropped 9 bases, with 8 bases sitting between them. The CDR3 reads CASSERGTEQFF. The CDR3 DNA reads TGCGCCAGCAGTGAGCGGGGGACTGAGCAGTTCTTC.

This chain connects TRBV5-8 to TRBJ1-6, with 11 bases that match TRBD1. The germline CDR1 and CDR2 sequences are SGHTS and YDEGEE. The CDR3 runs 17 residues. Trimming removed 4 bases from V and 7 bases from J; junction bases left unmatched: 10. The CDR3 DNA reads as TGTGCCAGCAGCACGTACATTGGGACAGGGGGAAATTCACCCCTCCACTTT. Its translation is CASSTYIGTGGNSPLHF.

The J gene is TRBJ1-3, the V gene TRBV30; D remains unclear. The ends were cut back, 3 bases at V and 0 bases at J, with 18 bases in the middle. CDR3 length: 17 amino acids. The V gene's germline CDR1 is GTSNPN and CDR2 SVGIG (reference sequence). The CDR3 protein is CAWRRPVFRGSGNTIYF. The CDR3 coding sequence is TGTGCCTGGAGGAGACCGGTCTTCCGGGGCTCTGGAAACACCATATATTTT.

The rearrangement uses TRBV7-2 and TRBJ1-5; D uncertain. The CDR3 sequence is 13 residues long. The ends were cut back, 1 base at V and 9 bases at J, with 10 bases in the middle. Germline V lookup: CDR1 SGHTA, CDR2 FQGNSA. The CDR3 is CASSLGTERPQHF. CDR3 coding DNA: TGTGCCAGCAGCTTAGGAACCGAGCGGCCCCAGCATTTT.

A word on this clone: The junction shows a germline mismatch at one end, possibly a read error. The genes are TRBV4-1 and TRBJ2-1; TRBD2 matches 9 bases. The CDR3 sequence is 16 residues long. Germline CDR1 reads MGHRA; CDR2 reads YSYEKL. The CDR3 loop reads CASSALPTSGYNEQFF. The DNA of the CDR3 is TGTGCCAGCAGCGCCCTACCGACTAGCGGCTACAATGAGCAGTTCTTC.

The table lists this clone with a few counts. The chain uses TRBV2 and TRBJ2-7, with 7 bases that match TRBD1. This CDR3 is built from 13 residues. Trimming took 8 bases from V and 3 from J; bases not matched to a gene: 7. In germline, CDR1 is SNHLY, CDR2 FYNNEI. This CDR3 is CASSMTGFYEQYF. The CDR3 DNA is TGTGCCAGCTCTATGACAGGGTTCTACGAGCAGTACTTC.

J is TRBJ2-3 and V is TRBV5-1; 9 bases line up with TRBD2. From germline, CDR1 is SGHRS and CDR2 YFSETQ. V trimming: 0 bases; J trimming: 4 bases; junction bases outside the gene matches: 6. This CDR3 comprises 16 residues. CDR3 nucleotide sequence: TGCGCCAGCAGCTTGGGGGGACTAGCTTTCGCAGATACGCAGTATTTT. Its translation is CASSLGGLAFADTQYF.

The chain has TRBV7-6 and TRBJ2-5, with TRBD2 matching over 8 bases. Germline V gene sequence: CDR1 SGHVS, CDR2 FNYEAQ. The junction had 7 bases not matched to a gene; V was cut back by 5 bases and J by 5 bases. The CDR3 has 14 amino acids. The CDR3 sequence: CASSQTSGGETQYF. In DNA form, the CDR3 reads TGTGCCAGCAGCCAAACTAGCGGCGGGGAGACCCAGTACTTC.

This clone was picked up a small number of times. This chain links TRBV19 with TRBJ2-2; D gene ambiguous. Deletions cut 11 bases from V and 1 base from J, with 14 bases between. This CDR3 has 14 residues. Germline CDR1 is LNHDA and CDR2 is SQIVND (reference sequence). CDR3 in DNA: TGTGCCGGGCGCCCAGGATTGAACACCGGGGAGCTGTTTTTT. This codes for CAGRPGLNTGELFF.

The J gene is TRBJ1-1, the V gene TRBV5-1; 11 bases agree with TRBD1. CDR1 and CDR2 (germline): SGHRS, YFSETQ. V was pared by 0 bases and J by 4 bases, with 5 bases of the junction left unmatched. CDR3 length: 16 residues. Here the CDR3 reads CASSLVSGTGGTEAFF. In DNA, the CDR3 is TGCGCCAGCAGCTTGGTTTCCGGGACAGGGGGCACTGAAGCTTTCTTT.

CDR3 sequence reads: CASSETGARYNEQFF. In DNA, the CDR3 is TGTGCCAGCAGCGAGACAGGGGCGAGGTACAATGAGCAGTTCTTC. The V gene is TRBV2, the J gene TRBJ2-1, with TRBD1 identical over 8 bases. From germline, CDR1 is SNHLY and CDR2 FYNNEI. Trimming removed 6 bases from V and 4 bases from J; junction bases left unmatched: 8. The CDR3 extends over 15 amino acids.

V gene TRBV6-1 combines with J gene TRBJ1-1; TRBD1 is a possible D gene (5 bases). V was cut by 6 bases and J by 3 bases, with 14 bases left in between. Germline V gene lookup returns CDR1 MNHNS and CDR2 SASEGT. This CDR3 region has 14 residues. CDR3 in DNA: TGTGCCAGCAGGCGGGCAGGGAGGTACACTGAAGCTTTCTTT. Its translation: CASRRAGRYTEAFF.

This sequence joins TRBV6-5 and TRBJ1-1, with a possible D match to TRBD1 (5 bases). This CDR3 comprises 16 residues. CDR1 and CDR2 (germline): MNHEY, SVGAGI. The V end lost 0 bases, the J end lost 0 bases, and 11 bases lay between the germline ends. CDR3: CASSYSTVSMNTEAFF. CDR3 in DNA: TGTGCCAGCAGTTACTCGACAGTAAGCATGAACACTGAAGCTTTCTTT.

The chain combines TRBV4-1 with TRBJ2-4, with D perhaps matching TRBD1 (6 bases). Germline values: CDR1 MGHRA, CDR2 YSYEKL. V was cut by 5 bases and J by 0 bases, with 14 bases left in between. This CDR3 region has 16 residues. CDR3 residues: CASSIRDNLAKNIQYF. The CDR3 coding sequence is TGCGCCAGCAGCATTCGGGACAATCTAGCCAAAAACATTCAGTACTTC.

This chain joins TRBV7-9 and TRBJ2-1; tentative D call: TRBD1 (5 bases). The germline V gene encodes CDR1 SEHNR and CDR2 FQNEAQ (reference sequence). V lost 6 bases, J lost 1 base, and 13 bases lay in between. CDR3 length equals 15 residues. In DNA form, the CDR3 reads TGTGCCAGCAGGGCAGCGACAGTTTCCTACAATGAGCAGTTCTTC. This gives the protein CASRAATVSYNEQFF.

The chain joins TRBV4-3 to TRBJ1-6; D possibly corresponds to TRBD1 (5 bases). The CDR3 covers 18 residues. Germline V gene lookup returns CDR1 LGHNA and CDR2 YSLEER. V was shortened by 0 bases and J by 0 bases, with 12 bases between the two germline ends. DNA for the CDR3: TGCGCCAGCAGCCAAGAACCGGGGGGAAACTCCTATAATTCACCCCTCCACTTT. Encoded protein: CASSQEPGGNSYNSPLHF.

This clone was detected a few times. The chain is built from TRBV15 and TRBJ1-1; TRBD1 might be the D (6 bases). The length of the CDR3 is 15 residues. Trimming pared 2 bases from V and 0 bases from J, leaving 10 bases between. Germline assignment: CDR1 LNHNV and CDR2 YYDKDF (reference sequence). CDR3: CATSRPGQLNTEAFF. The CDR3 bases are TGTGCCACCAGCAGACCTGGACAGCTGAACACTGAAGCTTTCTTT.

Worth noting for this clone: The same CDR3 arises from other DNA sequences in this sample as well. The rearrangement joins TRBV9 to TRBJ2-2; the D is unclear. The CDR3 length is 12 residues. V lost 0 bases, J lost 6 bases, and 3 bases lay in between. Germline CDR1 and CDR2: SGDLS and YYNGEE. In DNA form, the CDR3 reads TGTGCCAGCAGCGTAGCAGCCGGGGAGCTGTTTTTT. It translates to CASSVAAGELFF.

This clone was detected only a few times. The J gene is TRBJ2-1, the V gene TRBV5-1; D may be TRBD1 (7 bases). The germline V and J ends were trimmed by 3 bases and 5 bases, with 24 bases remaining between them. This CDR3 is 18 amino acids long. CDR1 is SGHRS and CDR2 is YFSETQ in the germline V gene. DNA for the CDR3: TGCGCCAGCAGCTATGCCCAGGGGGGCCTTCATTCCGACAATGAGCAGTTCTTC. It translates to CASSYAQGGLHSDNEQFF. Full variable domain (remainder filled in from reference TRBV5-1 and TRBJ2-1): KAGVTQTPRYLIKTRGQQVTLSCSPISGHRSVSWYQQTPGQGLQFLFEYFSETQRNKGNFPGRFSGRQFSNSRSEMNVSTLELGDSALYLCASSYAQGGLHSDNEQFFGPGTRLTVL.

V and J are TRBV9 and TRBJ1-1, with TRBD1 identical over 7 bases. Germline CDR1 SGDLS, CDR2 YYNGEE. V was clipped by 3 bases and J by 7 bases; unmatched bases: 9. This CDR3 is 14 amino acids long. CDR3: CASSALFRDSEAFF. As DNA, the CDR3 is TGTGCCAGCAGCGCTTTATTCCGGGACAGTGAAGCTTTCTTT.

The chain joins TRBV19 to TRBJ2-1; 15 nucleotides agree with TRBD2. CDR3 length equals 16 residues. Germline values: CDR1 LNHDA, CDR2 SQIVND (reference sequence). V lost 8 bases and J lost 6; bases outside the gene matches: 8. As DNA, the CDR3 is TGTGCCAGTGGACTAGCGGGAGGGCCCGGGGCCAATGAGCAGTTCTTC. It yields the protein CASGLAGGPGANEQFF. Filled out from reference TRBV19 and TRBJ2-1, the complete variable domain reads DGGITQSPKYLFRKEGQNVTLSCEQNLNHDAMYWYRQDPGQGLRLIYYSQIVNDFQKGDIAEGYSVSREKKESFPLTVTSAQKNPTAFYLCASGLAGGPGANEQFFGPGTRLTVL.

This chain joins TRBV30 and TRBJ1-4, with 8 positions matching TRBD1. V trimming: 5 bases; J trimming: 5 bases; junction bases outside the gene matches: 22. The CDR3 is 19 residues long. Looked up from germline, CDR1 is GTSNPN and CDR2 is SVGIG (reference sequence). CDR3: CAWQRRTGFGRGLNEKLFF. The DNA for the CDR3 is TGTGCCTGGCAAAGAAGGACAGGGTTTGGACGAGGCTTAAATGAAAAACTGTTTTTT.

The chain combines TRBV15 with TRBJ1-3, with unresolved D. V was clipped by 0 bases and J by 5 bases, with 5 bases between them. Germline CDR1 and CDR2: LNHNV and YYDKDF (reference sequence). The CDR3 sequence is 13 residues long. The CDR3 DNA reads as TGTGCCACCAGCAGAGATGCGAGAAACACCATATATTTT. It is translated as CATSRDARNTIYF.

This clone is labeled medium-sized. The V call is TRBV10-2, the J call TRBJ1-1; D not certain. This CDR3 comprises 13 residues. Germline V gives CDR1 WSHSY, CDR2 SAAADI. V shed 4 bases and J shed 2 bases, with 8 bases lying between them. The CDR3: CASSVRVNTEAFF. In nucleotides, the CDR3 is TGCGCCAGCAGTGTTCGGGTAAACACTGAAGCTTTCTTT.

The chain recombines TRBV4-1 with TRBJ2-7, with TRBD2 matching 10 bases. With V trimmed by 3 bases and J by 4 bases, 12 bases remained unmatched. This CDR3 contains 17 residues. Germline CDR1 and CDR2: MGHRA and YSYEKL. CDR3 in amino acids: CASSQWWGSSGSYEQYF. The CDR3, as DNA: TGCGCCAGCAGCCAGTGGTGGGGTTCTAGCGGGAGTTACGAGCAGTACTTC.

This clone came up a few times. The chain carries TRBV7-9 and TRBJ1-5, with unresolved D. Trimming pared 3 bases from V and 7 bases from J, leaving 7 bases between. Germline V lookup: CDR1 SEHNR, CDR2 FQNEAQ (reference sequence). There are 12 residues in the CDR3. The CDR3, as DNA: TGTGCCAGCAGCTTGGCGGCGCAGCCCCAGCATTTT. It specifies CASSLAAQPQHF.

The chain's CDR3 is CASSLAAGQGANEKLFF. As DNA, the CDR3 is TGTGCCAGCAGCTTAGCAGCCGGACAGGGGGCTAATGAAAAACTGTTTTTT. The genes are TRBV7-9 and TRBJ1-4; 10 nucleotides line up with TRBD1. V lost 0 bases and J lost 3; bases outside the gene matches: 4. Germline values: CDR1 SEHNR, CDR2 FQNEAQ (reference sequence). The CDR3 consists of 17 residues.